The clone carrying this T cell receptor beta chain was seen a single time. Original analysis: The authors estimated nucleated cell counts from reference gene primer amplification. Assay: immunoSEQ multiplex PCR; the TCRdb copy retains only in-frame clones and omits some. The DNA was the basis for D and trimming; V, J and clone size are from that table. The sample shows under 140,000 clones, over 65% of them seen only once. The data originate from a study of blood T cell repertoires in COVID-19. Whole-study context: Sites in the United States, Italy and Spain provided acute and convalescent COVID-19 samples. T cells, B-cell-depleted T cells, or PBMCs supplied cDNA or gDNA.

The TCR sequence derives from a woman of 80 years or more with acute or convalescent COVID-19. Sequenced input: peripheral blood.

The CDR3 DNA is TGTGCCAGCAGCTGGACCGGGACAGGGGCCGTTGGGCAGTACTTC. Its translation: CASSWTGTGAVGQYF. V gene TRBV5-5 combines with J gene TRBJ2-7, with TRBD1 matching over 10 bases. Germline trimming cut 3 bases from V and 9 bases from J; bases unmatched to any gene: 12. The CDR3 spans 15 residues. Germline V gene data show CDR1 as SGHKS and CDR2 as YYEKEE (reference sequence).